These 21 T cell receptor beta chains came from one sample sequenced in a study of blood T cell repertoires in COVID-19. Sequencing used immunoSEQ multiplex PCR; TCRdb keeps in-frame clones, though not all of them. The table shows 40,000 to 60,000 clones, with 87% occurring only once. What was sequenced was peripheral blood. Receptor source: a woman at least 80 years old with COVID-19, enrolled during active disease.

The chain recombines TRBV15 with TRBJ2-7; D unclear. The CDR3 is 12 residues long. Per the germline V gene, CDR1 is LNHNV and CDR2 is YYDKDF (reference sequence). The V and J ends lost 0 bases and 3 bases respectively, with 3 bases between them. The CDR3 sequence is CATSRDYYEQYF. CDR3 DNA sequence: TGTGCCACCAGCAGAGACTACTACGAGCAGTACTTC.

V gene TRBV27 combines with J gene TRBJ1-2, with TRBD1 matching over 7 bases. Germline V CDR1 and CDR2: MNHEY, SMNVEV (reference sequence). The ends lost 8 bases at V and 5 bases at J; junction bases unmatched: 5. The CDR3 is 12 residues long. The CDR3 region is CASGPQGYGYTF. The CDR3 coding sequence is TGTGCCAGCGGACCACAGGGGTATGGCTACACCTTC.

The CDR3 sequence: CASTLRGNTEAFF. The CDR3 bases are TGTGCCAGCACCCTCCGGGGGAACACTGAAGCTTTCTTT. The chain joins TRBV2 to TRBJ1-1; D call uncertain. This CDR3 has 13 amino acids. Trimming cost V 7 bases and J 1 base, with 10 bases left between them. CDR1 SNHLY and CDR2 FYNNEI come from the germline V gene.

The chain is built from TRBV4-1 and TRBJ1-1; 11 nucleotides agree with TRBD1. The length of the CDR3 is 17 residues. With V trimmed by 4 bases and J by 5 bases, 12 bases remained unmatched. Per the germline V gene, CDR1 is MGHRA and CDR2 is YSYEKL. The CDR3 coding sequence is TGCGCCAGCAGCCTAAAGCAAGGACAGGGGGCGAGGACTGAAGCTTTCTTT. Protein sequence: CASSLKQGQGARTEAFF.

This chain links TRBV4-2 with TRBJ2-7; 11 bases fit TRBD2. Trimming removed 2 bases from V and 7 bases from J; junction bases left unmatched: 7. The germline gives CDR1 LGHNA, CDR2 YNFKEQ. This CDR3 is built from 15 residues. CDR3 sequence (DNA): TGTGCCAGCAGCCAACTTAGCGGGAGGGCGGGGGAGCAGTACTTC. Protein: CASSQLSGRAGEQYF.

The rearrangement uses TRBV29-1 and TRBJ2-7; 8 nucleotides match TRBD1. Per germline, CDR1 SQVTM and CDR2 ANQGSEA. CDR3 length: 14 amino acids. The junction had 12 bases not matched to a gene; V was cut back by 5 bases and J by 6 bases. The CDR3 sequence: CSVTGQGRIGEQYF. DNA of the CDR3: TGCAGCGTTACCGGACAGGGAAGGATCGGCGAGCAGTACTTC.

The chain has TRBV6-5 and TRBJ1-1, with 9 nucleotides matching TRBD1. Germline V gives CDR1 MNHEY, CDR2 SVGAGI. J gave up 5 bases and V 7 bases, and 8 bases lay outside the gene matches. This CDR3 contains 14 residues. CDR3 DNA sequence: TGTGCCAGCACCCGGGACAGGGTATCGACTGAAGCTTTCTTT. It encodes CASTRDRVSTEAFF.

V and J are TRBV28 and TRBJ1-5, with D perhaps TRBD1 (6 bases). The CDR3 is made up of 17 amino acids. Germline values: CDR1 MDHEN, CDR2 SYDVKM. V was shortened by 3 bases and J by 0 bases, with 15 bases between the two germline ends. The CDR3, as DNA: TGTGCCAGCAGTTTGAGGCTGGGGGCCCTTAGCAATCAGCCCCAGCATTTT. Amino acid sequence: CASSLRLGALSNQPQHF.

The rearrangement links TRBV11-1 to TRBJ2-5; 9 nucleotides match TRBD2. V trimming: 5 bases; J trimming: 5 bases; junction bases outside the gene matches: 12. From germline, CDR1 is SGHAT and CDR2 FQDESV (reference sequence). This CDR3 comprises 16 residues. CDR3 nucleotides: TGTGCCAGCAGCCAGGGGACTAGCTTCCATCGGGAGACCCAGTACTTC. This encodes CASSQGTSFHRETQYF.

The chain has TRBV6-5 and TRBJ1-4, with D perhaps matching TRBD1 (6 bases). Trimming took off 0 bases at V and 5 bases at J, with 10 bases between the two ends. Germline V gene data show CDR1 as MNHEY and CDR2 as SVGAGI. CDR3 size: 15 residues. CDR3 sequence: CASSYSTGQNEKLFF. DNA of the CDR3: TGTGCCAGCAGTTACTCGACTGGACAGAATGAAAAACTGTTTTTT.

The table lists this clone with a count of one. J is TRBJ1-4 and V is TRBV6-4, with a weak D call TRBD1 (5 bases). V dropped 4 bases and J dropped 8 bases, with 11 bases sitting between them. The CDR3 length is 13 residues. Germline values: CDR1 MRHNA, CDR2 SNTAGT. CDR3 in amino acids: CASSVDRGEKLFF. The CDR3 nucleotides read TGTGCCAGCAGTGTGGACCGGGGGGAAAAACTGTTTTTT.

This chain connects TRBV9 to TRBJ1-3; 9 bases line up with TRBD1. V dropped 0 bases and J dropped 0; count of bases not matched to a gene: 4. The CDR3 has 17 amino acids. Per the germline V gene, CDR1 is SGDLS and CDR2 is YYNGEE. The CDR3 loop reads CASSVGGQGSSGNTIYF. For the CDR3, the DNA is TGTGCCAGCAGCGTAGGGGGACAGGGTAGCTCTGGAAACACCATATATTTT. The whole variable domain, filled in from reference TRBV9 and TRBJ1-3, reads DSGVTQTPKHLITATGQRVTLRCSPRSGDLSVYWYQQSLDQGLQFLIQYYNGEERAKGNILERFSAQQFPDLHSELNLSSLELGDSALYFCASSVGGQGSSGNTIYFGEGSWLTVV.

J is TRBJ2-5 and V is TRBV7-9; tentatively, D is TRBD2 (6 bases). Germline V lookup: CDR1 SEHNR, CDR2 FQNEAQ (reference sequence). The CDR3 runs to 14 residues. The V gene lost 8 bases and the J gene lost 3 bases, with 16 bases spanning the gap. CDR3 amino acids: CASLPGPGEETQYF. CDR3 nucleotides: TGTGCCAGCCTACCGGGCCCGGGGGAAGAGACCCAGTACTTC.

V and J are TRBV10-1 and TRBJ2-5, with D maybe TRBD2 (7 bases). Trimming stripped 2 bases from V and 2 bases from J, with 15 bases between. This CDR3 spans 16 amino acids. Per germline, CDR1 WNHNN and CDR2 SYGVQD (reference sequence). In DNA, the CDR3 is TGCGCCAGCAGTGAGGGGGGGGCAGGACCGCAAGAGACCCAGTACTTC. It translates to CASSEGGAGPQETQYF.

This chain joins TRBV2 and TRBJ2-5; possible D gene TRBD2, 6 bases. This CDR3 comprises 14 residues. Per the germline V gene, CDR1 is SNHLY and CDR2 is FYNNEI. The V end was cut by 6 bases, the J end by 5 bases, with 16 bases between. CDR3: CASRPTSRVETQYF. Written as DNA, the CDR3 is TGTGCCAGCAGGCCCACTAGCAGGGTCGAGACCCAGTACTTC.

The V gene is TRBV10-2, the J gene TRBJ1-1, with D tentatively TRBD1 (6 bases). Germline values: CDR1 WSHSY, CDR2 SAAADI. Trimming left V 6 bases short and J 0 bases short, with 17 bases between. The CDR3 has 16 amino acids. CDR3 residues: CASRQKPTGLNTEAFF. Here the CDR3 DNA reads TGCGCCAGCAGACAAAAACCGACAGGTCTGAACACTGAAGCTTTCTTT.

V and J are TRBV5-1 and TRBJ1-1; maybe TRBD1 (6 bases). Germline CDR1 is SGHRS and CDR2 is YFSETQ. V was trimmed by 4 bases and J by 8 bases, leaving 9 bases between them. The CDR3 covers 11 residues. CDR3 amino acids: CASSTGTEAFF. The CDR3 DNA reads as TGCGCCAGCAGCACCGGGACAGAAGCTTTCTTT.

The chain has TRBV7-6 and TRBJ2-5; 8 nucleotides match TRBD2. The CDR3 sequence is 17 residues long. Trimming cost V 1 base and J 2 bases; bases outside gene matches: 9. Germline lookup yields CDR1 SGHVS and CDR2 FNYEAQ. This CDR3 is CASSLDLAGGIQETQYF. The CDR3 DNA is TGTGCCAGCAGCTTAGACCTGGCGGGAGGAATTCAAGAGACCCAGTACTTC.

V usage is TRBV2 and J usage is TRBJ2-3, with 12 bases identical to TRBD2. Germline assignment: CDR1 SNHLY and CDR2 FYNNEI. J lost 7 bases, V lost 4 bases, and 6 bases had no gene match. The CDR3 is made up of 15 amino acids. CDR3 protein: CASSASGRASNTQYF. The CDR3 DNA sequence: TGTGCCAGCAGTGCTAGCGGGAGGGCTTCAAATACGCAGTATTTT.

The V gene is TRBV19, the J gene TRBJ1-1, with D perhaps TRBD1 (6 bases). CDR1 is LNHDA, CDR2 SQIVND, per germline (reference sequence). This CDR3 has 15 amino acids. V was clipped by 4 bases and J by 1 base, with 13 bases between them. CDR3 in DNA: TGTGCCAGTAGTAGTCCCGGGGGGGCGAACACTGAAGCTTTCTTT. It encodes CASSSPGGANTEAFF.

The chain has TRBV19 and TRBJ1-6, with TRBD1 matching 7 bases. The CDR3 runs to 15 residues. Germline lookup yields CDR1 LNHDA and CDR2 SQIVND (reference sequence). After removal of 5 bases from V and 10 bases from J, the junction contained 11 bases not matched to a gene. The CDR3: CASSLNRGDYSPLHF. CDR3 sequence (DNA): TGTGCCAGTAGTCTCAACAGGGGAGACTACTCACCCCTCCACTTT. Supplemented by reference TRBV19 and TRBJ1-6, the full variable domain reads DGGITQSPKYLFRKEGQNVTLSCEQNLNHDAMYWYRQDPGQGLRLIYYSQIVNDFQKGDIAEGYSVSREKKESFPLTVTSAQKNPTAFYLCASSLNRGDYSPLHFGNGTRLTVT.